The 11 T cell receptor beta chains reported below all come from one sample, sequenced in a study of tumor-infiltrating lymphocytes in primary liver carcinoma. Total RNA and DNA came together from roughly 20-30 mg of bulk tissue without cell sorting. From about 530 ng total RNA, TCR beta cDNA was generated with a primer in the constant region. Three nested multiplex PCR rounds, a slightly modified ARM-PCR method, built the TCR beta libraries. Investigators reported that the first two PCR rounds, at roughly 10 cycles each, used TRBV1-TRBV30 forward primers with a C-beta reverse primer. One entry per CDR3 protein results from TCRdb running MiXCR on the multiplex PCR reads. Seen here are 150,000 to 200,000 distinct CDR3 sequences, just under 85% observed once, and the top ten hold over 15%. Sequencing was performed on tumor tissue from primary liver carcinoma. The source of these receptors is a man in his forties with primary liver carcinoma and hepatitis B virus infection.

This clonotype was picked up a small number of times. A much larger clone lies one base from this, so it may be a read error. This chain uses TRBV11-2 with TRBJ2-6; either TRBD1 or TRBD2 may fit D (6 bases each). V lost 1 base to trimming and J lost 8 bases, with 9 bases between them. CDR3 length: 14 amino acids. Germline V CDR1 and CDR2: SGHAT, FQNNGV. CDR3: CASSLVGGTNVLTF. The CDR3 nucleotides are TGTGCCAGCAGCTTAGTAGGGGGGACCAACGTCCTGACTTTC.

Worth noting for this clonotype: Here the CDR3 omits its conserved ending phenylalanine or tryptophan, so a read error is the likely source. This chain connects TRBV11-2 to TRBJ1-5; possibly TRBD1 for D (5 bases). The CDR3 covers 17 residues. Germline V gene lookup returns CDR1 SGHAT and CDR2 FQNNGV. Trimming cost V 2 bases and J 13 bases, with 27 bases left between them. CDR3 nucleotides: TGTGCCAGCAGCTTACTAGGGGTAACAGAGAGCAATCAGCTTCAGCATTCT. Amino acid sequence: CASSLLGVTESNQLQHS.

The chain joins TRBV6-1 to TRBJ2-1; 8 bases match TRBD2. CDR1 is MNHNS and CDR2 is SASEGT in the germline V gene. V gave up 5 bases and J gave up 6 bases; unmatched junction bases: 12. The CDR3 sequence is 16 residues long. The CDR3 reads CASSTQGLGGGNEQFF. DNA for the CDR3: TGTGCCAGCAGTACCCAGGGACTAGGGGGAGGCAATGAGCAGTTCTTC.

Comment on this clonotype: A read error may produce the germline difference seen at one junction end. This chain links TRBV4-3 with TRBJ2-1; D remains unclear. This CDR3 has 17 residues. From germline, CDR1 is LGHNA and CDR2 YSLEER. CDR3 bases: TGCCCCAGCAGCCAAGAGCCCGTGGGGATATCCTACAATGAGCAGTTCTTC. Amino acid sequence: CPSSQEPVGISYNEQFF.

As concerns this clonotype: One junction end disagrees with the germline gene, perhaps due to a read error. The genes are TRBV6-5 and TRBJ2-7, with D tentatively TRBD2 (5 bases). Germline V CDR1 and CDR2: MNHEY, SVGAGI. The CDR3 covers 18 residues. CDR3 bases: TGTGCCAGCAGTTACCGCTACCCTAGCTGGATCAGCTCCTATGAGCAGTACTTC. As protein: CASSYRYPSWISSYEQYF.

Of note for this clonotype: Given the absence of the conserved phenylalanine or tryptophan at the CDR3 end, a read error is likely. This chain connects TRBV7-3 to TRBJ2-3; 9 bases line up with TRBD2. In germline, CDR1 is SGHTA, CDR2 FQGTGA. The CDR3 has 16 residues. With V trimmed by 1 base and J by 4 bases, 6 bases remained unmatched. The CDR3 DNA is TGTGCCAGCAGCTTAAGACTAGCGGCCGGGGCAGATACGCAGTATTCT. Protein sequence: CASSLRLAAGADTQYS.

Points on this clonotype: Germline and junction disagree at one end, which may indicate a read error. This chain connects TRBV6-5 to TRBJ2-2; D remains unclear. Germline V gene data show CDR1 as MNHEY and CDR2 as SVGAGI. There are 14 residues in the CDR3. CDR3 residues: CASSNSSNREKLFF. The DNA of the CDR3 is TGTGCCAGCAGTAACTCGAGCAATCGCGAGAAGCTGTTTTTT.

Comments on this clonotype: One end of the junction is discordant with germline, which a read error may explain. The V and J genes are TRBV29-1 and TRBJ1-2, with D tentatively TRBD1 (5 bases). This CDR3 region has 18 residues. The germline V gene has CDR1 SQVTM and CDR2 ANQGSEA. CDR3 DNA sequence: TGTGGCGTTGGGGTACCAACAGGAGCTCAAGTGGCTAACTATGGCTACACCTTC. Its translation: CGVGVPTGAQVANYGYTF.

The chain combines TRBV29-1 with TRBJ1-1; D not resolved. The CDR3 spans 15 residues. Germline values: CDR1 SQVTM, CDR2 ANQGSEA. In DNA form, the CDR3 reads TGCAACGCTTCCCCGGGTTGTGCAATGAGCACTGAAGCTTTCTTT. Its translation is CNASPGCAMSTEAFF.

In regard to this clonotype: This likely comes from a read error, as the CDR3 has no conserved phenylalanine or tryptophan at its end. CDR3 DNA: TGTTCCAGGAGCTATCCCGGGACTAGCGGGACCAAAAACATTCAGTACCTC. It specifies CSRSYPGTSGTKNIQYL. The chain recombines TRBV11-1 with TRBJ2-4, with 13 bases that match TRBD2. This CDR3 contains 17 residues. Looked up from germline, CDR1 is SGHAT and CDR2 is FQDESV (reference sequence).

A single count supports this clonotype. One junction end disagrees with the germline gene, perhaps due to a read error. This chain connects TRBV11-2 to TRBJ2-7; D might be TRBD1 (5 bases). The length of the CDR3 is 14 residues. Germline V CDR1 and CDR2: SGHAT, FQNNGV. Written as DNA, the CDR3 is TGTGCCAGCGGCTCTAACAGGAACTCCTACAAGCACTACTTC. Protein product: CASGSNRNSYKHYF.